This T cell receptor (beta chain) was captured in a study of patients and donors after allogeneic stem cell transplantation. From the RT-PCR reads, TCRdb called clonotypes with MiXCR, one entry per CDR3 protein. This sample has approximately 410,000 distinct CDR3 sequences, with approximately 16% found just once. The V and J ends lost 5 bases and 7 bases, in that order; junction bases with no gene match: 8. From germline, CDR1 is MNHEY and CDR2 SMNVEV (reference sequence). There are 15 residues in the CDR3. This sequence originates from a human donor who was either an allogeneic HSCT recipient or a stem cell or donor lymphocyte infusion donor (not recorded which). It is not recorded whose cells these are; they may come from a transplant donor. The V gene is TRBV27, the J gene TRBJ2-2; 9 nucleotides match TRBD1. The sequencing sample was made of blood, either unsorted or a sorted T cell fraction (not recorded which). The CDR3 DNA reads TGTGCCAGCAGTCGCCTCGGGACAGGGATCGGGGAGCTGTTTTTT. Translated, it gives CASSRLGTGIGELFF.